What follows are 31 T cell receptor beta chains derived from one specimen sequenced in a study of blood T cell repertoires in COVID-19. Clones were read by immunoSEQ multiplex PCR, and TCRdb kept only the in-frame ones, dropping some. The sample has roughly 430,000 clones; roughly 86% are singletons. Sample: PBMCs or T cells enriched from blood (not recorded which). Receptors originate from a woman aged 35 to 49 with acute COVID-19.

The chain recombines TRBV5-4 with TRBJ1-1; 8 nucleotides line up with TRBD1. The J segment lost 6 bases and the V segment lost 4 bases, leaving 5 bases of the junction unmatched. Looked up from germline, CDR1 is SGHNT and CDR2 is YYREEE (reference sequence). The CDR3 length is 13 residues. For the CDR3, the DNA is TGTGCCAGCAGCGGAATACAGGGGGCTGAAGCTTTCTTT. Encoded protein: CASSGIQGAEAFF.

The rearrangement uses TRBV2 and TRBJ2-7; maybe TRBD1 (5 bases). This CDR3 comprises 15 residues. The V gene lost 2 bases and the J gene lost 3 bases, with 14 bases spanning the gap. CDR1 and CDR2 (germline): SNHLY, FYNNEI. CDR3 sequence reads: CASSENLRQGYEQYF. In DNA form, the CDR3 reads TGTGCCAGCAGTGAAAATTTGCGGCAGGGCTACGAGCAGTACTTC.

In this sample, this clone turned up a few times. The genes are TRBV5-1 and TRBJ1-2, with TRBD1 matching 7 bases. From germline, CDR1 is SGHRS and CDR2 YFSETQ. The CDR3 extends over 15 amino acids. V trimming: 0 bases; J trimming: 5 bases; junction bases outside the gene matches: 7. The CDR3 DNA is TGCGCCAGCAGCTTGGAGACCTCCAGGGGGTATGGCTACACCTTC. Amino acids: CASSLETSRGYGYTF.

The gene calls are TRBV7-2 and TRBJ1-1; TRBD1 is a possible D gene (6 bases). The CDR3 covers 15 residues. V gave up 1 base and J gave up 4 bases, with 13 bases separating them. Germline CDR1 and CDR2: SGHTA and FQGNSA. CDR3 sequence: CASSLVGQGPTEAFF. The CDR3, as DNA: TGTGCCAGCAGCTTAGTGGGCCAGGGGCCCACTGAAGCTTTCTTT.

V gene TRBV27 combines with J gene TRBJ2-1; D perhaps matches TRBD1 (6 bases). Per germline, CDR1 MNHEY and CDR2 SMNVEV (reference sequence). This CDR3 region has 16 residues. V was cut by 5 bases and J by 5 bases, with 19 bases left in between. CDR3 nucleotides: TGTGCCAGCAGTCCTCTACAGGGCCTCCCGAACAATGAGCAGTTCTTC. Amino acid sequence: CASSPLQGLPNNEQFF.

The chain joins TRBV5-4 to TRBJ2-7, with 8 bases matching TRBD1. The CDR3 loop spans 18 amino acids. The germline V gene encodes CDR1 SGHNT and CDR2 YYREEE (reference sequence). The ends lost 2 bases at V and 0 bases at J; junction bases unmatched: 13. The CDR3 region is CASSLLTGARLSSYEQYF. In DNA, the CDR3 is TGTGCCAGCAGCTTACTGACAGGGGCTCGGCTAAGCTCCTACGAGCAGTACTTC.

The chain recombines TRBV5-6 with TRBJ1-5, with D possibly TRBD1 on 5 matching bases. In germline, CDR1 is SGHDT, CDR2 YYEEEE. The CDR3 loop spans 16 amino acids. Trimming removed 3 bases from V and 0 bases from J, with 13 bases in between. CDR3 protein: CASSSTTGYSNQPQHF. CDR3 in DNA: TGTGCCAGCAGCTCCACAACAGGTTATAGCAATCAGCCCCAGCATTTT.

In DNA, the CDR3 is TGCAGCGGGGGACAGGAGAATGTTGAAGCTTTCTTT. Translating it yields CSGGQENVEAFF. V gene TRBV29-1 combines with J gene TRBJ1-1; 8 bases align to TRBD1. CDR3 length: 12 residues. CDR1 and CDR2 from the germline V gene are SQVTM and ANQGSEA. Trimming removed 7 bases from V and 7 bases from J; junction bases left unmatched: 8.

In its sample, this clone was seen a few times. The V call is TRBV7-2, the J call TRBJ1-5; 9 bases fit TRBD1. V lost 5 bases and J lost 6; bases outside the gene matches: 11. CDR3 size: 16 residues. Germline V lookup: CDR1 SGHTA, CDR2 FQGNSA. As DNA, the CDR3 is TGTGCCAGCAGCCATCCGGGACAGGGATTTCGTCAGCCCCAGCATTTT. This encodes CASSHPGQGFRQPQHF.

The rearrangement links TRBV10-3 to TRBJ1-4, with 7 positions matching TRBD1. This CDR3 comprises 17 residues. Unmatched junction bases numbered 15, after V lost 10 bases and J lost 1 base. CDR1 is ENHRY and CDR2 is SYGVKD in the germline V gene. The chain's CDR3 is CATGPGQGVGTNEKLFF. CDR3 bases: TGTGCCACCGGCCCCGGGCAGGGGGTTGGAACTAATGAAAAACTGTTTTTT.

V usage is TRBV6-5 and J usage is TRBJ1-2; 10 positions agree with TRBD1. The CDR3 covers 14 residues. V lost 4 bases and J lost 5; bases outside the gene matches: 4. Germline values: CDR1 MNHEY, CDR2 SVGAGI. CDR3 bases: TGTGCCAGCAGTTCCAGACAGGGGGCGTATGGCTACACCTTC. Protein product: CASSSRQGAYGYTF.

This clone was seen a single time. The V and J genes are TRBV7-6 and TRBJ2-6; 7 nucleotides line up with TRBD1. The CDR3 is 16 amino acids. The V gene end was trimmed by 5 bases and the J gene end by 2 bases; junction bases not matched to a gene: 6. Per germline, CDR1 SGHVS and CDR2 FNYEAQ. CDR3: CASSPLTGPGANVLTF. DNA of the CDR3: TGTGCCAGCAGCCCCCTGACAGGGCCTGGGGCCAACGTCCTGACTTTC.

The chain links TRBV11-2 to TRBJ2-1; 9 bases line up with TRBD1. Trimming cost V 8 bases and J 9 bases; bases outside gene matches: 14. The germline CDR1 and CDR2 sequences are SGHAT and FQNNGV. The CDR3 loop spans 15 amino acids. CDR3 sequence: CASQTDRGFSGEQFF. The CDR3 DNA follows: TGTGCCAGCCAGACGGACAGGGGCTTCAGTGGTGAGCAGTTCTTC.

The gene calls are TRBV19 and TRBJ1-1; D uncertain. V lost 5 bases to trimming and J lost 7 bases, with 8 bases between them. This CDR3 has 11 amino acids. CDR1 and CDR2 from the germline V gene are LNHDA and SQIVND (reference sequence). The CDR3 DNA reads TGTGCCAGTAGTGATACAGATGAAGCTTTCTTT. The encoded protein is CASSDTDEAFF.

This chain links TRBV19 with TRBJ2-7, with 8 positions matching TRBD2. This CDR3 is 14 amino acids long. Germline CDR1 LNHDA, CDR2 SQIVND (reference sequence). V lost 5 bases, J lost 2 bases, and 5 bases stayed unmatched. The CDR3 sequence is CASSSGGVTYEQYF. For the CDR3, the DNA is TGTGCCAGTAGTTCCGGGGGGGTCACCTACGAGCAGTACTTC.

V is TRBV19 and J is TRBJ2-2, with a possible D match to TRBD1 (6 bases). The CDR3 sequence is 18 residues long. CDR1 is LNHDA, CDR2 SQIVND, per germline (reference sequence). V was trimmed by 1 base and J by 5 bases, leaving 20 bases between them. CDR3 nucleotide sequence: TGTGCCAGTAGTATAGGGGGATACAGGGTATTGCCGACCGGGGAGCTGTTTTTT. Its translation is CASSIGGYRVLPTGELFF.

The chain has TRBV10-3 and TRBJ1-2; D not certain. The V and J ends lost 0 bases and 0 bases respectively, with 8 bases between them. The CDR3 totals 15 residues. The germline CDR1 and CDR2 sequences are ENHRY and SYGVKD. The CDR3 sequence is CAISESGSTNYGYTF. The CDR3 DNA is TGTGCCATCAGTGAGTCGGGCAGCACTAACTATGGCTACACCTTC.

CDR3 in amino acids: CASSLQAGGTDTQYF. CDR3 nucleotides: TGTGCCAGCAGCTTACAAGCGGGGGGCACAGATACGCAGTATTTT. The chain recombines TRBV7-2 with TRBJ2-3; 8 nucleotides match TRBD2. After removal of 2 bases from V and 1 base from J, the junction contained 2 bases not matched to a gene. From germline, CDR1 is SGHTA and CDR2 FQGNSA. CDR3 length: 15 amino acids.

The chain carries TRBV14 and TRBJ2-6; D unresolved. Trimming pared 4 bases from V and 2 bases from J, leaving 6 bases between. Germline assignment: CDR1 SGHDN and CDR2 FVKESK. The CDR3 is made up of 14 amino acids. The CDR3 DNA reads TGTGCCAGCAGCCCCCGGGCTGGGGCCAACGTCCTGACTTTC. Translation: CASSPRAGANVLTF.

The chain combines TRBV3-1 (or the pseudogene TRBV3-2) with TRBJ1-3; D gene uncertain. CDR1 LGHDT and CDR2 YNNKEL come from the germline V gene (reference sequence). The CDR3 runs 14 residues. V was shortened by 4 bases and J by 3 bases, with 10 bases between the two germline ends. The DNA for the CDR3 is TGTGCCAGCAGCCTACAGTCGCTTGGAAACACCATATATTTT. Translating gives CASSLQSLGNTIYF.

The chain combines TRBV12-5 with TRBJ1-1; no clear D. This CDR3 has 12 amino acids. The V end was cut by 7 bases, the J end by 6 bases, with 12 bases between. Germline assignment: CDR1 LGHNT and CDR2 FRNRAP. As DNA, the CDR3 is TGTGCTAGTGCTGGGGAGTTCGCTGAAGCTTTCTTT. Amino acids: CASAGEFAEAFF. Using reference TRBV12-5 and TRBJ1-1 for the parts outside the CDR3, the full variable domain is DARVTQTPRHKVTEMGQEVTMRCQPILGHNTVFWYRQTMMQGLELLAYFRNRAPLDDSGMPKDRFSAEMPDATLATLKIQPSEPRDSAVYFCASAGEFAEAFFGQGTRLTVV.

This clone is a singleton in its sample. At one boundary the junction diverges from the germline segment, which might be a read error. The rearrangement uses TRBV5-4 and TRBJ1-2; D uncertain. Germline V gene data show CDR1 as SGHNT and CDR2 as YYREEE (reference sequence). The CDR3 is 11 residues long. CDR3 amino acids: CATSLREGYTF. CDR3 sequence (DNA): TGTGCCACCAGCTTAAGGGAGGGCTACACCTTC. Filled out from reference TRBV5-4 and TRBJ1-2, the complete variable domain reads ETGVTQSPTHLIKTRGQQVTLRCSSQSGHNTVSWYQQALGQGPQFIFQYYREEENGRGNFPPRFSGLQFPNYSSELNVNALELDDSALYLCATSLREGYTFGSGTRLTVV.

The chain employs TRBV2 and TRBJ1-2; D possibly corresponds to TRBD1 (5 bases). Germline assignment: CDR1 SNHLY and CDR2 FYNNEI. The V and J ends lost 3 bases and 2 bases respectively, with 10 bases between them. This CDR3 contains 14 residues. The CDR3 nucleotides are TGTGCCAGCAGTGAGATCGACAGAAACTATGGCTACACCTTC. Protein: CASSEIDRNYGYTF.

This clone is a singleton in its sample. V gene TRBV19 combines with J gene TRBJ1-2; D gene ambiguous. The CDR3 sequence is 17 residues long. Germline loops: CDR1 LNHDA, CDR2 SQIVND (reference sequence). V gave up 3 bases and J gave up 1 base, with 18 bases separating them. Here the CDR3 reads CASSIEGASPNNYGYTF. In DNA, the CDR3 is TGTGCCAGTAGTATTGAGGGCGCATCGCCGAATAACTATGGCTACACCTTC.

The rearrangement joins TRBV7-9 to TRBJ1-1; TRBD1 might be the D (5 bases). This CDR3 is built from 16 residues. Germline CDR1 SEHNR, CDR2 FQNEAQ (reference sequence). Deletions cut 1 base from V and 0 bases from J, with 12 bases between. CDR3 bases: TGTGCCAGCAGCTTAGAGCGACAGCTGATGAACACTGAAGCTTTCTTT. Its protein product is CASSLERQLMNTEAFF.

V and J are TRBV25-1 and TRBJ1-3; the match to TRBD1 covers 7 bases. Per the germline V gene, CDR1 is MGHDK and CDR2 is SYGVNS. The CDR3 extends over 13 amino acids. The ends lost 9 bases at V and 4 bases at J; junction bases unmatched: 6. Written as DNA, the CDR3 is TGTGCCAGTTTAGACAGGGAAGGAAACACCATATATTTT. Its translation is CASLDREGNTIYF. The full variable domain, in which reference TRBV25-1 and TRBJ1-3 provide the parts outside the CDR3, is EADIYQTPRYLVIGTGKKITLECSQTMGHDKMYWYQQDPGMELHLIHYSYGVNSTEKGDLSSESTVSRIRTEHFPLTLESARPSHTSQYLCASLDREGNTIYFGEGSWLTVV.

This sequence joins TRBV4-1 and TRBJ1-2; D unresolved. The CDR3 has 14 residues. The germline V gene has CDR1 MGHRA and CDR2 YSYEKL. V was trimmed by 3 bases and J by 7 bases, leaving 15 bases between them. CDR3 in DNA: TGCGCCAGCAGCCAGGAGACGGGGTGGAGTGGCTACACCTTC. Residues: CASSQETGWSGYTF.

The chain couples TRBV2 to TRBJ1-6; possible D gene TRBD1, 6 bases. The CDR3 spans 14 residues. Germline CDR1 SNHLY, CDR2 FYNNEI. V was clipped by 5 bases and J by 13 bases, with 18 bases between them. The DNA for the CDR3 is TGTGCCAGCAGTAACAGGGCCCAGGGGTCCCCCCTCCACTTT. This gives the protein CASSNRAQGSPLHF.

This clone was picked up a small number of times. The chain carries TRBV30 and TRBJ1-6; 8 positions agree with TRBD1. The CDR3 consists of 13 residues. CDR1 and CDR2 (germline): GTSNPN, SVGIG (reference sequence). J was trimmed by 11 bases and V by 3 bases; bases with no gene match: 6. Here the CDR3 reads CAWSEDRAAPLHF. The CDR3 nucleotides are TGTGCCTGGAGCGAGGACAGGGCGGCACCCCTCCACTTT.

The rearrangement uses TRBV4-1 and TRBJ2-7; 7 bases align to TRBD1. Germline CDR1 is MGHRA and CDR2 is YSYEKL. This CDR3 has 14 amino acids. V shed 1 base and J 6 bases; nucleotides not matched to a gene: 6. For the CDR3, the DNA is TGCGCCAGCAGCCAAGCCGGTGAGGGGGCCGAGCAGTACTTC. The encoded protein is CASSQAGEGAEQYF.

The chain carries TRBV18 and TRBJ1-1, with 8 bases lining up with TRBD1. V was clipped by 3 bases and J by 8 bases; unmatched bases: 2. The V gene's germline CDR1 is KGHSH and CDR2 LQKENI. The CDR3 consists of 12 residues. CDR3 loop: CASSPDRVEAFF. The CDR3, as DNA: TGTGCCAGCTCACCGGACAGGGTGGAAGCTTTCTTT.